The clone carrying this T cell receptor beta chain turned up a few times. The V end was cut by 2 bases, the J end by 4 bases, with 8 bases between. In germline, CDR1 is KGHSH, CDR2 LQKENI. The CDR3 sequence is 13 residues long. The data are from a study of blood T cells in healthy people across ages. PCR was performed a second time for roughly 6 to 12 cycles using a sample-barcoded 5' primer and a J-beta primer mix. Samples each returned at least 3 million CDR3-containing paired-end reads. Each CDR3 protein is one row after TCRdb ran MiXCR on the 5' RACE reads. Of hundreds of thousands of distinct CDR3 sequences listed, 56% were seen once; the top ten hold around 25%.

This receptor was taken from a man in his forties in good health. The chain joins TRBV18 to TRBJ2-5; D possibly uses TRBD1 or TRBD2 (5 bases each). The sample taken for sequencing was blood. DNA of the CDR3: TGTGCCAGCTCACCATTGAGGGGAGAGACCCAGTACTTC. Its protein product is CASSPLRGETQYF.